A selection of T cell receptor beta chains follows, all from one sample in a study of T-cell memory formation after mild COVID-19. TCRdb itself ran the 5' RACE reads through MiXCR, one entry per CDR3 protein. Among roughly 240,000 distinct CDR3 sequences listed, around 15% were seen once. Source material: PBMCs or a T cell subset sorted from them (not recorded which). The receptors here all came from a man younger than 35 who had mild COVID-19 (a few samples of this study predate the infection). Cell type and time point are not known. Both conserved end residues are part of each CDR3. D genes are given only for firm matches. Size tells how often a clone was seen (once, few, many) or the class of an expanded clone, and some rows leave it out.

j_gene: TRBJ1-1; v_gene: TRBV6-6; d_gene: .; abundance: .; CDR3nt: TGTGCCAGCAGTTACTCGCGGCCGGCCGTGAACACTGAAGCTTTCTTT; CDR3aa: CASSYSRPAVNTEAFF
j_gene: TRBJ2-1; v_gene: TRBV5-1; d_gene: TRBD2; abundance: few; CDR3nt: TGCGCCAGCGCCCCCGGGACTAGTCTCACCAATGAGCAGTTCTTC; CDR3aa: CASAPGTSLTNEQFF
j_gene: TRBJ2-1; v_gene: TRBV12-5; d_gene: .; abundance: many; CDR3nt: TGTGCTAGTGGTTTGGTACTGGGGGAGACGGGGAATGAGCAGTTCTTC; CDR3aa: CASGLVLGETGNEQFF
j_gene: TRBJ2-5; v_gene: TRBV2; d_gene: TRBD2; abundance: once; CDR3nt: TGTGCCAGCAGGCCGGTACTAGCGGGGGAGACCCAGTACTTC; CDR3aa: CASRPVLAGETQYF
j_gene: TRBJ1-2; v_gene: TRBV25-1; d_gene: .; abundance: .; CDR3nt: TGTGCCAGCAGTGAATATCGTGGCTACACCTTC; CDR3aa: CASSEYRGYTF
j_gene: TRBJ1-4; v_gene: TRBV19; d_gene: .; abundance: many; CDR3nt: TGTGCCACTGGAACTTATGAAAAACTGTTTTTT; CDR3aa: CATGTYEKLFF
j_gene: TRBJ2-4; v_gene: TRBV4-3; d_gene: .; abundance: few; CDR3nt: TGCGCCAGCAGCCAAGATTCTGTAGCCAAAAACATTCAGTACTTC; CDR3aa: CASSQDSVAKNIQYF
j_gene: TRBJ2-7; v_gene: TRBV9; d_gene: TRBD2; abundance: .; CDR3nt: TGTGCCAGCAGCGCCGGGACTAGCGGGGCCTACGAGCAGTACTTC; CDR3aa: CASSAGTSGAYEQYF
j_gene: TRBJ2-1; v_gene: TRBV11-2; d_gene: .; abundance: many; CDR3nt: TGTGCCAGCAGCTTAGACCTAGCGAATGAGCAGTTCTTC; CDR3aa: CASSLDLANEQFF
j_gene: TRBJ1-1; v_gene: TRBV18; d_gene: .; abundance: .; CDR3nt: TGTGCCAGCTCACCCCCCGGGGTAAGGAACACTGAAGCTTTCTTT; CDR3aa: CASSPPGVRNTEAFF
j_gene: TRBJ1-2; v_gene: TRBV6-2/TRBV6-3; d_gene: .; abundance: many; CDR3nt: TGTGCCAGCAGTTACAGGCCAGGGAACTATGGCTACACCTTC; CDR3aa: CASSYRPGNYGYTF
j_gene: TRBJ2-5; v_gene: TRBV7-9; d_gene: .; abundance: few; CDR3nt: TGTGCCAGCAGCCCATCCTCAGAGACCCAGTACTTC; CDR3aa: CASSPSSETQYF
j_gene: TRBJ1-2; v_gene: TRBV5-6; d_gene: .; abundance: few; CDR3nt: TGTGCCAGCAGCTTTTATAGGAACTATGGCTACACCTTC; CDR3aa: CASSFYRNYGYTF
j_gene: TRBJ2-5; v_gene: TRBV27; d_gene: .; abundance: .; CDR3nt: TGTGCCAGCAGTTTTCGGGTTCGCGAGACCCAGTACTTC; CDR3aa: CASSFRVRETQYF
j_gene: TRBJ2-3; v_gene: TRBV6-5; d_gene: TRBD1; abundance: few; CDR3nt: TGTGCCAGCAGTCGACAGGGGGCTCAGGGGGATACGCAGTATTTT; CDR3aa: CASSRQGAQGDTQYF
j_gene: TRBJ2-7; v_gene: TRBV10-2; d_gene: TRBD1; abundance: few; CDR3nt: TGCGCCAGTGGGAGGGGACAGGGGGTCAACGAGCAGTACTTC; CDR3aa: CASGRGQGVNEQYF
j_gene: TRBJ2-1; v_gene: TRBV7-2; d_gene: .; abundance: .; CDR3nt: TGTGCCAGCAGCCCCCAGTATTACAATGAGCAGTTCTTC; CDR3aa: CASSPQYYNEQFF
j_gene: TRBJ2-1; v_gene: TRBV18; d_gene: TRBD2; abundance: few; CDR3nt: TGTGCCAGCTCACCCGTAGCGGGGGACAATGAGCAGTTCTTC; CDR3aa: CASSPVAGDNEQFF
j_gene: TRBJ2-1; v_gene: TRBV5-1; d_gene: .; abundance: .; CDR3nt: TGCGCCAGCAGCTCCAGGGTCTTGGCCTACAATGAGCAGTTCTTC; CDR3aa: CASSSRVLAYNEQFF
j_gene: TRBJ2-5; v_gene: TRBV6-6; d_gene: .; abundance: few; CDR3nt: TGTGCCAGCACCTCTCTGAACGGGGGGCGCGAGACCCAGTACTTC; CDR3aa: CASTSLNGGRETQYF
j_gene: TRBJ1-4; v_gene: TRBV5-1; d_gene: TRBD1; abundance: .; CDR3nt: TGCGCCAGCAGCTGGACCCTCGGAGGGGGCGAGGAAAAACTGTTTTTT; CDR3aa: CASSWTLGGGEEKLFF
j_gene: TRBJ2-2; v_gene: TRBV6-5; d_gene: .; abundance: .; CDR3nt: TGTGCCAGCAGTTACTTTGGTGGGGTTAACACCGGGGAGCTGTTTTTT; CDR3aa: CASSYFGGVNTGELFF
j_gene: TRBJ1-2; v_gene: TRBV2; d_gene: TRBD1; abundance: .; CDR3nt: TGTGCCAGCAGTGAAGGGGGGACAGGGCTCTACACCTTC; CDR3aa: CASSEGGTGLYTF
j_gene: TRBJ2-3; v_gene: TRBV7-8; d_gene: TRBD2; abundance: many; CDR3nt: TGTGCCAGCAGCCCTCGACTAGCGGGGGCGGGGGATACGCAGTATTTT; CDR3aa: CASSPRLAGAGDTQYF
j_gene: TRBJ1-5; v_gene: TRBV27; d_gene: TRBD1; abundance: few; CDR3nt: TGTGCCAGCAGATCCAGGGGGCGCGGTAGCAATCAGCCCCAGCATTTT; CDR3aa: CASRSRGRGSNQPQHF
j_gene: TRBJ1-2; v_gene: TRBV7-9; d_gene: TRBD1; abundance: .; CDR3nt: TGTGCCAGCAGAGGGACAGCGGACTATGGCTACACCTTC; CDR3aa: CASRGTADYGYTF
j_gene: TRBJ2-1; v_gene: TRBV2; d_gene: .; abundance: .; CDR3nt: TGTGCCAGCAGTCAGACGGGGCAGGGAACGTATGAGCAGTTCTTC; CDR3aa: CASSQTGQGTYEQFF
j_gene: TRBJ1-2; v_gene: TRBV5-1; d_gene: .; abundance: few; CDR3nt: TGCGCCAGCAGCCCCCCGGGGGGAGCAAATGGCTACACCTTC; CDR3aa: CASSPPGGANGYTF
j_gene: TRBJ2-1; v_gene: TRBV12-3/TRBV12-4; d_gene: .; abundance: few; CDR3nt: TGTGCCAGCACCAGCTCTACTACTAGCAATGAGCAGTTCTTC; CDR3aa: CASTSSTTSNEQFF
j_gene: TRBJ1-1; v_gene: TRBV10-3; d_gene: .; abundance: many; CDR3nt: TGTGCCATCAGGGCAGAATTGAACACTGAAGCTTTCTTT; CDR3aa: CAIRAELNTEAFF
j_gene: TRBJ1-1; v_gene: TRBV5-1; d_gene: .; abundance: .; CDR3nt: TGCGCCAGCAGCCCTCTATGGGGTAATAGTCACAAGGGGAACACTGAAGCTTTCTTT; CDR3aa: CASSPLWGNSHKGNTEAFF